Sequencing of this T cell receptor (beta chain) was carried out in a study of T cell changes during pregnancy in multiple sclerosis. V was cut by 5 bases and J by 2 bases, with 6 bases left in between. This CDR3 contains 12 residues. The germline gives CDR1 SEHNR, CDR2 FQNEAQ (reference sequence). Only in-frame clones appear in the TCRdb table, and some are missing; sequencing was by immunoSEQ multiplex PCR. The table lists fewer than 65,000 clones, about nine tenths of them singletons. This receptor was taken from a female donor in good health, enrolled as a control in a pregnancy study. Sequenced here: peripheral blood, sampled in the first trimester of pregnancy. The rearrangement uses TRBV7-9 and TRBJ2-5; tentatively, D is TRBD2 (5 bases). CDR3 protein: CASSREQETQYF. CDR3 DNA: TGTGCCAGCAGCCGGGAACAAGAGACCCAGTACTTC.